A single sample is the source of the 23 T cell receptor beta chains below, sequenced in a study of tumor and adjacent non-tumor tissue in lung cancer. This sample's RNA came from whole unsorted tissue. Three rounds of nested PCR, following a modified ARM-PCR protocol, produced the TCRbeta library. TCRdb passed the multiplex PCR reads through MiXCR, listing each CDR3 protein once. The sample includes tens of thousands of distinct CDR3 sequences, just over 65% of them seen just once. Sequenced: lung tumor tissue. The receptors were sampled from a man aged 55 to 70 with non-small cell lung cancer.

This clonotype was seen a handful of times. With a much larger clone just one base away, this may be a read error. The chain combines TRBV5-1 with TRBJ2-1; D call uncertain. V was cut by 6 bases and J by 6 bases, with 16 bases left in between. CDR1 SGHRS and CDR2 YFSETQ come from the germline V gene. The CDR3 is 14 residues long. The CDR3 sequence: CASNFGDWGNEQFF. CDR3 coding DNA: TGCGCCAGCAACTTTGGGGATTGGGGCAATGAGCAGTTCTTC.

The chain recombines TRBV5-1 with TRBJ2-3; TRBD2 aligns across 9 bases. The V segment lost 1 base and the J segment 5 bases; nucleotides outside the gene matches: 11. CDR3 length: 17 residues. The germline CDR1 and CDR2 sequences are SGHRS and YFSETQ. The CDR3 DNA reads as TGCGCCAGCAGCTTGTTTATAGCGGGAGCCGCGGGAGATACGCAGTATTTT. It yields the protein CASSLFIAGAAGDTQYF.

The gene calls are TRBV29-1 and TRBJ2-1, with a weak D call TRBD1 (6 bases). CDR1 SQVTM and CDR2 ANQGSEA come from the germline V gene. The CDR3 extends over 15 amino acids. The CDR3 DNA is TGCGCTAACGAGGCCACACAGGGTGGCATGGGTGAGCAGTTCTTC. It encodes CANEATQGGMGEQFF.

On this clonotype itself: This CDR3 fails to terminate in the conserved phenylalanine or tryptophan, so it likely reflects a read error. This sequence joins TRBV4-1 and TRBJ1-1; D gene ambiguous. Germline CDR1 reads MGHRA; CDR2 reads YSYEKL. Deletions cut 4 bases from V and 1 base from J, with 16 bases between. This CDR3 is built from 16 residues. This chain's CDR3 is CASSRSVPGSNTEAFC. The CDR3 DNA reads TGCGCCAGCAGCCGATCGGTCCCAGGTTCGAACACTGAAGCTTTCTGT.

This clonotype was counted only a few times. Given a much more abundant clone one base away, this may be a read error. The rearrangement links TRBV28 to TRBJ2-7; 8 nucleotides align to TRBD1. Germline V gene lookup returns CDR1 MDHEN and CDR2 SYDVKM. The length of the CDR3 is 15 residues. In DNA, the CDR3 is TGTACCAGCAGTTCACCTGGACAGGGACGATACGAGCAGTACTTC. Encoded protein: CTSSSPGQGRYEQYF.

This clonotype was recorded only once. At one boundary the junction diverges from the germline segment, which might be a read error. The rearrangement links TRBV13 to TRBJ2-7, with D possibly being TRBD2 (5 bases). Germline-derived CDR1 and CDR2 are PRHDT and FYEKMQ (reference sequence). The CDR3 spans 15 residues. CDR3 loop: CASNLGSVTNYEQYF. The CDR3 coding sequence is TGTGCCAGCAACTTAGGATCTGTGACTAATTACGAGCAGTACTTC.

As to this clonotype: Just one base apart from a much larger clone, this may be a read error. The chain combines TRBV6-2 or TRBV6-3 with TRBJ2-2; 8 nucleotides line up with TRBD2. This CDR3 is 19 amino acids long. The germline V gene has CDR1 MNHEY and CDR2 SVGEGT. The ends lost 5 bases at V and 3 bases at J; junction bases unmatched: 17. In nucleotides, the CDR3 is TGTGCCAGCAGTGCAACTACAGGGAGGCCAGCGGGAGACACCGGGGAGCTGTTTTTT. This gives the protein CASSATTGRPAGDTGELFF.

This chain links TRBV5-1 with TRBJ2-1; D possibly corresponds to TRBD1 (5 bases). Germline V gene lookup returns CDR1 SGHRS and CDR2 YFSETQ. Trimming cost V 4 bases and J 9 bases, with 20 bases left between them. This CDR3 spans 15 amino acids. CDR3 in amino acids: CASSLNRWVDSEQFF. The CDR3 DNA sequence: TGCGCCAGCAGCCTCAACAGGTGGGTAGACAGTGAGCAGTTCTTC.

As concerns this clonotype: Mismatch with germline at one junction end may stem from a read error. The chain recombines TRBV6-5 with TRBJ2-5, with TRBD2 identical over 7 bases. Looked up from germline, CDR1 is MNHEY and CDR2 is SVGAGI. CDR3 length equals 16 residues. CDR3 nucleotides: TGTGCCAGCACCAAGAGGTGGGGGGGTAAACAAGAGACCCAGTACTTT. It yields the protein CASTKRWGGKQETQYF.

This clonotype was seen a single time. V usage is TRBV12-3 or TRBV12-4 and J usage is TRBJ1-2, with D tentatively TRBD1 (5 bases). Trimming cost V 4 bases and J 4 bases, with 13 bases left between them. The length of the CDR3 is 14 residues. CDR3 nucleotide sequence: TGTGCCAGCAGTTGGGACCGAAGGATCTATGGCTACACCTTC. Amino acids: CASSWDRRIYGYTF.

This clonotype was found many times. This sequence joins TRBV12-3 or TRBV12-4 and TRBJ1-6; no reliable D call. This CDR3 has 14 residues. Trimming left V 2 bases short and J 11 bases short, with 13 bases between. The CDR3 loop reads CASSLLGHGAPLHF. CDR3 coding DNA: TGTGCCAGCAGTTTATTAGGTCACGGAGCACCCCTCCACTTT.

The sample holds many counts of this clonotype. CDR3 in amino acids: CASSLGTASSPLHF. CDR3 nucleotides: TGTGCCAGCAGTCTCGGGACCGCTAGTTCACCCCTCCACTTT. The chain links TRBV12-3 or TRBV12-4 to TRBJ1-6, with a weak D call TRBD1 (5 bases). The CDR3 spans 14 residues. Between the trimmed V and J ends, which lost 5 bases and 9 bases, there was a span of 14 bases.

This clonotype has a handful of counts. A much bigger clone sits one base away, suggesting this may be a read error. V and J are TRBV6-5 and TRBJ1-3, with 7 bases matching TRBD1. J lost 6 bases, V lost 6 bases, and 8 bases had no gene match. CDR1 and CDR2 from the germline V gene are MNHEY and SVGAGI. This CDR3 is built from 14 residues. The CDR3 spells CASRVDRAVNTIYF. CDR3 DNA sequence: TGTGCCAGCAGAGTCGACAGGGCTGTAAACACCATATATTTT.

The chain carries TRBV4-1 and TRBJ1-2; 7 bases line up with TRBD1. CDR1 is MGHRA and CDR2 is YSYEKL in the germline V gene. The CDR3 totals 16 residues. V lost 1 base to trimming and J lost 8 bases; unmatched junction nucleotides: 13. For the CDR3, the DNA is TGCGCCAGCAGCCAAGGTACAGGACAGGTGTACGGAGGCTACACCTTC. Residues: CASSQGTGQVYGGYTF.

This clonotype was counted ten times or more. The rearrangement joins TRBV7-9 to TRBJ2-7; the D gene is possibly TRBD1 (6 bases). Germline values: CDR1 SEHNR, CDR2 FQNEAQ (reference sequence). The CDR3 runs 14 residues. V was trimmed by 1 base and J by 7 bases, leaving 14 bases between them. The DNA of the CDR3 is TGTGCCAGCAGCTTAGGGCAGGGGCCAGGGGAGCAGTACTTC. It is translated as CASSLGQGPGEQYF. Full variable domain (outside the CDR3, taken from reference TRBV7-9 and TRBJ2-7): DTGVSQNPRHKITKRGQNVTFRCDPISEHNRLYWYRQTLGQGPEFLTYFQNEAQLEKSRLLSDRFSAERPKGSFSTLEIQRTEQGDSAMYLCASSLGQGPGEQYFGPGTRLTVT.

Notes on this clonotype: One junction end disagrees with the germline gene, perhaps due to a read error. This rearrangement joins TRBV11-2 to TRBJ2-1; no clear D. Germline loops: CDR1 SGHAT, CDR2 FQNNGV. This CDR3 comprises 13 residues. The CDR3 here is CASGLVLKDEQFF. CDR3 in DNA: TGTGCCAGCGGCTTAGTCCTGAAGGATGAGCAGTTCTTC.

This clonotype has just a few counts. The CDR3 nucleotides are TGCGCCAGCACCGGGGGACTAGCCGCGAATGAGCAGTTCTTC. Its translation is CASTGGLAANEQFF. This sequence joins TRBV5-1 and TRBJ2-1; TRBD2 agrees at 9 bases. CDR1 is SGHRS, CDR2 YFSETQ, per germline. The V gene end was trimmed by 6 bases and the J gene end by 7 bases; junction bases not matched to a gene: 8. The CDR3 runs 14 residues. Using reference TRBV5-1 and TRBJ2-1 for the parts outside the CDR3, the full variable domain is KAGVTQTPRYLIKTRGQQVTLSCSPISGHRSVSWYQQTPGQGLQFLFEYFSETQRNKGNFPGRFSGRQFSNSRSEMNVSTLELGDSALYLCASTGGLAANEQFFGPGTRLTVL.

To note about this clonotype: A read error may produce the germline difference seen at one junction end. The CDR3 loop is CTSRAGGLTRNTDTQYF. The CDR3 DNA reads as TGTACCAGCAGAGCGGGGGGCCTCACTCGGAACACAGATACGCAGTATTTT. V is TRBV6-5 and J is TRBJ2-3; 9 positions match TRBD2. Germline loops: CDR1 MNHEY, CDR2 SVGAGI. This CDR3 region has 17 residues.

A note on this clonotype: A read error may produce the germline difference seen at one junction end. V usage is TRBV5-1 and J usage is TRBJ2-1, with 9 bases matching TRBD2. The CDR3 runs 15 residues. Germline V gene data show CDR1 as SGHRS and CDR2 as YFSETQ. This chain's CDR3 is CASSLLSGGSNERFF. As DNA, the CDR3 is TGCGCCAGCAGCTTACTGAGCGGGGGGTCCAATGAGCGGTTCTTC. The full variable domain, rest sourced from reference TRBV5-1 and TRBJ2-1, is KAGVTQTPRYLIKTRGQQVTLSCSPISGHRSVSWYQQTPGQGLQFLFEYFSETQRNKGNFPGRFSGRQFSNSRSEMNVSTLELGDSALYLCASSLLSGGSNERFFGPGTRLTVL.

Worth noting for this clonotype: Since the CDR3 does not end with the conserved phenylalanine or tryptophan, this likely comes from a read error. This rearrangement joins TRBV7-8 to TRBJ1-2, with D perhaps matching TRBD1 (6 bases). V was pared by 5 bases and J by 3 bases, with 13 bases between. This CDR3 has 14 amino acids. The germline V gene has CDR1 SGHVS and CDR2 FQNEAQ. CDR3 residues: CASSPQAGDYGYTL. For the CDR3, the DNA is TGTGCCAGCAGCCCACAGGCAGGGGACTATGGCTACACCCTC.

With respect to this clonotype: Compared with germline, one end of the junction differs, possibly owing to a read error. CDR3 bases: TGTGCCAACAGTACTCCGCTAGCGGGCCACGGGGAGTTGTTTTTT. Amino acids: CANSTPLAGHGELFF. The V call is TRBV6-2 or TRBV6-3, the J call TRBJ2-2, with 8 bases fitting TRBD2. CDR1 and CDR2 (germline): MNHEY, SVGEGT. This CDR3 is built from 15 residues.

The CDR3 sequence: CASSAGTGGDFF. CDR3 DNA sequence: TGTGCCAGCAGTGCCGGGACAGGGGGAGACTTCTTC. V usage is TRBV25-1 and J usage is TRBJ2-1; 11 bases map to TRBD1. The trim removed 4 bases at V and 16 bases at J, leaving 6 bases unmatched. The CDR3 has 12 amino acids. Germline V CDR1 and CDR2: MGHDK, SYGVNS.

This clonotype was observed many times. This chain joins TRBV6-1 and TRBJ2-5; 11 bases agree with TRBD2. V dropped 6 bases and J dropped 5; count of bases not matched to a gene: 2. CDR3 size: 13 residues. CDR1 is MNHNS and CDR2 is SASEGT in the germline V gene. This CDR3 is CASRLAGVETQYF. CDR3 nucleotide sequence: TGTGCCAGCAGACTAGCGGGAGTTGAGACCCAGTACTTC.